One sample yielded the 30 T cell receptor beta chains listed below, sequenced in a study of human T cells and chemical hapten exposure. The time point here: patch test 2, 6 weeks after DPC sensitization. The treatment: therapeutic diphenylcyclopropenone sensitization with weekly scalp DPC. A single record per CDR3 protein comes from TCRdb applying MiXCR to the RACE reads. The sample shows about 110,000 distinct CDR3 sequences, approximately 8.8% of them seen only once. The sample here was whole blood, taken in connection with sensitization to the hapten diphenylcyclopropenone (DPC). These receptors were collected from a middle-aged woman with alopecia areata. Some clones in this sample may be carry-over from other donors' samples.

This clonotype showed up many times. This chain connects TRBV7-2 to TRBJ1-2; perhaps TRBD1 as D (6 bases). The CDR3 has 14 amino acids. V was trimmed by 4 bases and J by 10 bases, leaving 19 bases between them. Germline lookup yields CDR1 SGHTA and CDR2 FQGNSA. The CDR3 region is CASSSSRGADLYTF. The CDR3 coding sequence is TGTGCCAGCAGCTCAAGCCGGGGGGCGGACCTCTACACCTTC.

Details on this clonotype: This may come from a read error, since a much larger clone is one base off. This chain uses TRBV6-2 or TRBV6-3 with TRBJ1-1; unclear D gene. CDR3 length: 12 amino acids. Trimming stripped 4 bases from V and 8 bases from J, with 11 bases between. Germline V gene sequence: CDR1 MNHEY, CDR2 SVGEGT. The chain's CDR3 is CASSSPLIEAFF. The CDR3 bases are TGTGCCAGCAGTTCACCGCTAATCGAAGCTTTCTTT.

This clonotype was seen ten or more times. The chain uses TRBV5-1 and TRBJ2-5; the match to TRBD1 covers 7 bases. Germline lookup yields CDR1 SGHRS and CDR2 YFSETQ. There are 15 residues in the CDR3. Trimming removed 1 base from V and 2 bases from J; junction bases left unmatched: 5. This CDR3 is CASSLTGAFQETQYF. In DNA, the CDR3 is TGCGCCAGCAGCTTGACAGGGGCATTTCAAGAGACCCAGTACTTC.

There are a few counts of this clonotype. The chain uses TRBV10-2 and TRBJ1-2; 8 nucleotides match TRBD1. J gave up 1 base and V 9 bases, and 7 bases lay outside the gene matches. CDR3 length: 14 amino acids. CDR1 and CDR2 (germline): WSHSY, SAAADI. The CDR3 DNA reads TGCGCCAGTCTTGGGACAGGCAGTAACTATGGCTACACCTTC. Translated, it gives CASLGTGSNYGYTF.

There are many counts of this clonotype. The V and J genes are TRBV5-4 and TRBJ2-5, with a weak D call TRBD1 (6 bases). The CDR3 runs 13 residues. Germline loops: CDR1 SGHNT, CDR2 YYREEE (reference sequence). Trimming took off 2 bases at V and 3 bases at J, with 8 bases between the two ends. CDR3 DNA sequence: TGTGCCAGCAGCTTTAGGGGGAAAGAGACCCAGTACTTC. It specifies CASSFRGKETQYF.

This clonotype came up a few times. V is TRBV25-1 and J is TRBJ1-4, with D perhaps matching TRBD1 (6 bases). CDR1 is MGHDK, CDR2 SYGVNS, per germline. This CDR3 contains 13 residues. V was pared by 8 bases and J by 8 bases, with 15 bases between. CDR3 DNA sequence: TGTGCCAGCTCAGGGGAACTGGGAGAAAAACTGTTTTTT. Its translation is CASSGELGEKLFF.

This clonotype was seen at least ten times. This chain links TRBV3-1 with TRBJ1-2; the D gene is possibly TRBD1 (5 bases). Trimming stripped 0 bases from V and 4 bases from J, with 18 bases between. The V gene's germline CDR1 is LGHDT and CDR2 YNNKEL (reference sequence). The CDR3 totals 17 residues. In DNA form, the CDR3 reads TGTGCCAGCAGCCAAGATCTGGGGTGGGGGGTATTCTATGGCTACACCTTC. This translates into CASSQDLGWGVFYGYTF. The variable domain in full, completed from reference TRBV3-1 and TRBJ1-2, reads DTAVSQTPKYLVTQMGNDKSIKCEQNLGHDTMYWYKQDSKKFLKIMFSYNNKELIINETVPNRFSPKSPDKAHLNLHINSLELGDSAVYFCASSQDLGWGVFYGYTFGSGTRLTVV.

This clonotype was seen more than once but under ten times. The gene calls are TRBV7-9 and TRBJ2-7; 7 bases are a match to TRBD1. The germline V gene encodes CDR1 SEHNR and CDR2 FQNEAQ (reference sequence). With 5 bases clipped from V and 2 bases from J, the junction kept 0 bases outside the gene matches. The CDR3 length is 12 residues. The CDR3 DNA reads TGTGCCAGCAGCGGGACAGCCTACGAGCAGTACTTC. It specifies CASSGTAYEQYF.

This clonotype has a handful of counts. The V gene is TRBV27, the J gene TRBJ1-1; D is perhaps TRBD1 (6 bases). This CDR3 has 19 amino acids. V was pared by 4 bases and J by 4 bases, with 28 bases between. Germline V gene sequence: CDR1 MNHEY, CDR2 SMNVEV (reference sequence). CDR3 residues: CASSYPYRDWSDGTTEAFF. CDR3 in DNA: TGTGCCAGCAGTTACCCTTACAGGGATTGGAGTGACGGGACCACTGAAGCTTTCTTT.

This clonotype occurred many times. This rearrangement joins TRBV5-1 to TRBJ1-2; tentative D call: TRBD1 (5 bases). Trimming took 2 bases from V and 8 from J, leaving 10 bases between them. The germline V gene has CDR1 SGHRS and CDR2 YFSETQ. The CDR3 spans 12 residues. The DNA of the CDR3 is TGCGCCAGCAGCTTTGACAGAAGAGGCTACACCTTC. Its translation is CASSFDRRGYTF.

V gene TRBV6-2 or TRBV6-3 combines with J gene TRBJ2-7, with 7 bases identical to TRBD1. CDR3 size: 14 residues. CDR1 and CDR2 from the germline V gene are MNHEY and SVGEGT. After removal of 2 bases from V and 6 bases from J, the junction contained 7 bases not matched to a gene. The chain's CDR3 is CASSYTGQNGEQYF. CDR3 DNA sequence: TGTGCCAGCAGTTACACGGGACAGAATGGCGAGCAGTACTTC.

In this sample, this clonotype turned up many times. This chain uses TRBV12-3 or TRBV12-4 with TRBJ1-2; 10 bases line up with TRBD1. V lost 4 bases and J lost 4; bases outside the gene matches: 6. The CDR3 spans 15 residues. The CDR3 protein is CASSSPGQGTYGYTF. The CDR3 nucleotides are TGTGCCAGCAGTTCTCCGGGACAGGGGACCTATGGCTACACCTTC.

This clonotype was observed at least ten times. The chain uses TRBV6-2 or TRBV6-3 and TRBJ2-3, with D perhaps matching TRBD2 (6 bases). This CDR3 comprises 14 residues. From germline, CDR1 is MNHEY and CDR2 SVGEGT. Trimming shortened V by 5 bases and J by 5 bases, and 14 bases separated the two germline ends. CDR3 amino acids: CASSLGLVGDTQYF. In DNA, the CDR3 is TGTGCCAGCAGTCTGGGACTGGTGGGAGATACGCAGTATTTT.

Note on this clonotype: One base away lies a much larger clone, so this may be a sequencing read error. The chain has TRBV20-1 and TRBJ1-5, with D perhaps TRBD1 (6 bases). The CDR3 is made up of 13 amino acids. CDR1 DFQATT and CDR2 SNEGSKA come from the germline V gene (reference sequence). The ends were cut back, 3 bases at V and 5 bases at J, with 11 bases in the middle. The CDR3 DNA sequence: TGCAGTGCTAGGCGGGGGGCCTATCAGCCCCAGCATTTT. It translates to CSARRGAYQPQHF.

This clonotype has just a few counts. The chain couples TRBV10-3 to TRBJ2-2; 7 nucleotides line up with TRBD2. CDR1 is ENHRY and CDR2 is SYGVKD in the germline V gene. The CDR3 loop spans 16 amino acids. With V trimmed by 7 bases and J by 4 bases, 12 bases remained unmatched. As DNA, the CDR3 is TGTGCCATCATGCGAGCTAGCGGTACTTCCACCGGGGAGCTGTTTTTT. It yields the protein CAIMRASGTSTGELFF.

This clonotype was recorded many times. The gene calls are TRBV20-1 and TRBJ2-7; the match to TRBD2 covers 10 bases. Looked up from germline, CDR1 is DFQATT and CDR2 is SNEGSKA (reference sequence). The J segment lost 2 bases and the V segment lost 4 bases, leaving 5 bases of the junction unmatched. This CDR3 comprises 14 residues. The CDR3 reads CSAKSGGVAYEQYF. The CDR3 region has the DNA TGCAGTGCTAAAAGCGGGGGGGTGGCCTACGAGCAGTACTTC.

The genes are TRBV19 and TRBJ1-5, with D hard to call. The ends were cut back, 6 bases at V and 2 bases at J, with 14 bases in the middle. In germline, CDR1 is LNHDA, CDR2 SQIVND (reference sequence). The CDR3 runs to 15 residues. This chain's CDR3 is CASSPQRAGNQPQHF. In DNA form, the CDR3 reads TGTGCCAGTAGCCCACAGAGGGCGGGCAATCAGCCCCAGCATTTT. The variable domain in full, with the rest retrieved from reference TRBV19 and TRBJ1-5, is DGGITQSPKYLFRKEGQNVTLSCEQNLNHDAMYWYRQDPGQGLRLIYYSQIVNDFQKGDIAEGYSVSREKKESFPLTVTSAQKNPTAFYLCASSPQRAGNQPQHFGDGTRLSIL.

The CDR3 nucleotides read TGTGCCAGCAACGCACTCGGGCAGCCCCAGCATTTT. This gives the protein CASNALGQPQHF. The chain couples TRBV4-2 to TRBJ1-5; D gene unclear. The CDR3 spans 12 residues. V lost 7 bases and J lost 7, with 11 bases in between. CDR1 and CDR2 (germline): LGHNA, YNFKEQ.

This clonotype was recorded many times. J is TRBJ2-3 and V is TRBV7-8; D gene uncertain. The V end lost 5 bases, the J end lost 6 bases, and 9 bases lay between the germline ends. The germline V gene has CDR1 SGHVS and CDR2 FQNEAQ. CDR3 length: 12 amino acids. The CDR3 reads CASSLARDTQYF. The CDR3 region has the DNA TGTGCCAGCAGCCTCGCCCGCGATACGCAGTATTTT.

This clonotype was observed a handful of times. The chain links TRBV4-3 to TRBJ1-5; the D is unclear. V gave up 4 bases and J gave up 1 base, with 11 bases separating them. CDR1 and CDR2 from the germline V gene are LGHNA and YSLEER. The CDR3 consists of 15 residues. The CDR3 nucleotides are TGCGCCAGCAGCCGGGAAAGGTGGAGCAATCAGCCCCAGCATTTT. Its translation is CASSRERWSNQPQHF.

The chain has TRBV7-9 and TRBJ2-1; 7 bases align to TRBD1. V lost 5 bases and J lost 5; bases outside the gene matches: 9. The CDR3 totals 15 residues. Per germline, CDR1 SEHNR and CDR2 FQNEAQ (reference sequence). CDR3 DNA: TGTGCCAGCAGCCAGGGGACAGCCACCGACAATGAGCAGTTCTTC. Its translation: CASSQGTATDNEQFF.

This clonotype was seen at least ten times. The chain uses TRBV6-1 and TRBJ1-6; no firm D call. The ends were cut back, 6 bases at V and 6 bases at J, with 18 bases in the middle. Germline CDR1 is MNHNS and CDR2 is SASEGT. The length of the CDR3 is 16 residues. The CDR3 DNA sequence: TGTGCCAGCAGAGACCGAACAGAGATTAGTAATTCACCCCTCCACTTT. This sequence encodes CASRDRTEISNSPLHF.

This clonotype was seen only a few times. This chain connects TRBV10-3 to TRBJ1-4; D not resolved. Germline V lookup: CDR1 ENHRY, CDR2 SYGVKD. The CDR3 loop spans 15 amino acids. V gave up 0 bases and J gave up 7 bases, with 12 bases separating them. The CDR3 sequence: CAISESAGVGEKLFF. The DNA for the CDR3 is TGTGCCATCAGTGAGTCTGCCGGGGTCGGTGAAAAACTGTTTTTT.

Of note for this clonotype: The junction and the germline gene differ at one end; a read error may be behind it. This rearrangement joins TRBV15 to TRBJ2-3; D uncertain. The CDR3 runs to 15 residues. Germline assignment: CDR1 LNHNV and CDR2 YYDKDF (reference sequence). CDR3 residues: CVTSRDLGFTDTQYF. The CDR3 nucleotides read TGTGTCACCAGCAGAGATCTGGGGTTTACAGATACGCAGTATTTT.

This clonotype was seen a handful of times. V gene TRBV24-1 combines with J gene TRBJ2-1, with 8 bases that match TRBD2. V gave up 0 bases and J gave up 10 bases; unmatched junction bases: 4. This CDR3 contains 14 residues. The germline V gene has CDR1 KGHDR and CDR2 SFDVKD. The CDR3 region has the DNA TGTGCCACCAGTGATTTGGCGGGGGGAAAGGAGCAGTTCTTC. As protein: CATSDLAGGKEQFF.

This clonotype was counted at least ten times. V and J are TRBV6-6 and TRBJ2-1; 8 positions match TRBD2. CDR1 and CDR2 (germline): MNHNY, SVGAGI (reference sequence). The junction had 8 bases not matched to a gene; V was cut back by 0 bases and J by 7 bases. CDR3 size: 16 residues. The CDR3 DNA follows: TGTGCCAGCAGTTACTCGATGGGCGGGAGGACGAATGAGCAGTTCTTC. It yields the protein CASSYSMGGRTNEQFF.

The chain is built from TRBV6-1 and TRBJ1-4; D unclear. CDR1 MNHNS and CDR2 SASEGT come from the germline V gene. The CDR3 covers 14 residues. Trimming cost V 6 bases and J 4 bases, with 12 bases left between them. The CDR3 region is CASRRTRLNEKLFF. The CDR3 region has the DNA TGTGCCAGCAGACGAACACGGCTTAATGAAAAACTGTTTTTT.

The chain uses TRBV29-1 and TRBJ1-4, with D maybe TRBD1 (6 bases). V was shortened by 4 bases and J by 7 bases, with 16 bases between the two germline ends. This CDR3 is built from 14 residues. Germline V gives CDR1 SQVTM, CDR2 ANQGSEA. The CDR3 protein is CSVGRRTDREKLFF. Here the CDR3 DNA reads TGCAGCGTTGGAAGGCGGACAGACCGTGAAAAACTGTTTTTT.

This clonotype appeared a few times. The chain combines TRBV2 with TRBJ1-4; 8 bases are a match to TRBD1. V was pared by 7 bases and J by 4 bases, with 5 bases of the junction left unmatched. Germline V gives CDR1 SNHLY, CDR2 FYNNEI. This CDR3 comprises 14 residues. This CDR3 reads CASTWTGFNEKLFF. In DNA, the CDR3 is TGTGCCAGCACTTGGACAGGGTTTAATGAAAAACTGTTTTTT.

This clonotype was counted a few times. V and J are TRBV7-2 and TRBJ2-3, with D possibly matching TRBD2 (5 bases). Trimming pared 5 bases from V and 2 bases from J, leaving 14 bases between. This CDR3 has 15 residues. Germline V gene data show CDR1 as SGHTA and CDR2 as FQGNSA. In nucleotides, the CDR3 is TGTGCCAGCAGCGAACGGGGTGCCTACACAGATACGCAGTATTTT. This codes for CASSERGAYTDTQYF.